These T cell receptor beta chains were read from a single sample in a study of identical twins. One entry per CDR3 protein results from TCRdb running MiXCR on the 5' RACE reads. The table shows just over 500,000 distinct CDR3 sequences, with 22% occurring only once. The sample also formed part of further work on T cells expressing NK-cell markers.

Sequenced sample: CD4+ T cells sorted from blood. The source of these receptors is a woman aged 18-35 years in good health. Both conserved end residues are part of each CDR3. The D gene is left open where the match is weak. A row's size may be missing; if present it is once, few, many or a size class.

size,D,J,V,CDR3,DNA
many,-,TRBJ1-5,TRBV6-6,CATSAGNQPQHF,TGTGCCACCTCGGCTGGCAATCAGCCCCAGCATTTT
few,-,TRBJ2-3,TRBV29-1,CSVAYVWNTDTQYF,TGCAGCGTTGCTTATGTATGGAACACAGATACGCAGTATTTT
-,-,TRBJ1-6,TRBV7-2,CASSLGGRSPLHF,TGTGCCAGCAGCTTGGGGGGTCGGTCACCCCTCCACTTT
few,TRBD1,TRBJ1-3,TRBV5-1,CASSPPSTGKGNTIYF,TGCGCCAGCAGCCCTCCTTCGACAGGGAAAGGAAACACCATATATTTT
-,-,TRBJ1-2,TRBV6-1,CAATDVNIDGYTF,TGTGCCGCCACAGACGTTAATATCGATGGCTACACCTTC
once,TRBD2,TRBJ2-1,TRBV9,CASSAGLAGVHEQFF,TGTGCCAGCAGCGCCGGACTAGCGGGAGTACATGAGCAGTTCTTC
few,TRBD1,TRBJ1-3,TRBV7-6,CASSLERTGGSYGNTIYF,TGTGCCAGCAGCTTAGAACGGACAGGGGGCTCATACGGAAACACCATATATTTT
-,TRBD1,TRBJ1-2,TRBV4-3,CASSQDLAGGNYGYTF,TGCGCCAGCAGCCAAGATTTGGCAGGGGGCAACTATGGCTACACCTTC
few,-,TRBJ1-5,TRBV20-1,CSASLQGGNQPQHF,TGCAGTGCTAGCCTGCAGGGCGGCAATCAGCCCCAGCATTTT
few,TRBD2,TRBJ2-2,TRBV6-5,CASSYGSSGRGTGELFF,TGTGCCAGCAGTTACGGATCTAGCGGGAGAGGAACCGGGGAGCTGTTTTTT
few,-,TRBJ1-1,TRBV5-1,CASSYQDTEAFF,TGCGCCAGCTCATACCAGGACACTGAAGCTTTCTTT
-,-,TRBJ1-2,TRBV4-1,CASSQGTFSGGNYGYTF,TGCGCCAGCAGCCAAGGGACTTTCAGCGGTGGTAACTATGGCTACACCTTC
-,-,TRBJ2-4,TRBV4-3,CASSQENLAEIQYF,TGCGCCAGCAGCCAAGAGAACTTAGCGGAGATTCAGTACTTC
few,-,TRBJ2-3,TRBV11-3,CASSLVSLISTDTQYF,TGTGCCAGCAGCTTAGTCTCCCTCATTAGCACAGATACGCAGTATTTT
few,-,TRBJ1-2,TRBV6-6,CASSYSEGGYTF,TGTGCCAGCAGTTACTCGGAGGGTGGCTACACCTTC
-,TRBD1,TRBJ2-1,TRBV9,CASSGQGILSYNEQFF,TGTGCCAGCAGCGGACAGGGGATCTTATCCTACAATGAGCAGTTCTTC
-,TRBD2,TRBJ2-7,TRBV5-1,CASSFRTSGSGSYEQYF,TGCGCCAGCAGCTTTAGGACTAGCGGGAGCGGATCCTACGAGCAGTACTTC
-,-,TRBJ1-2,TRBV2,CASSEAGQAFYGYTF,TGTGCCAGCAGTGAGGCCGGCCAGGCTTTCTATGGCTACACCTTC
many,-,TRBJ2-2,TRBV24-1,CATSDLSGPSANTGELFF,TGTGCCACCAGTGATTTGTCCGGCCCGTCCGCGAACACCGGGGAGCTGTTTTTT
-,-,TRBJ2-6,TRBV6-1,CASRRQAGWSGANVLTF,TGTGCCAGCAGAAGGCAGGCAGGATGGTCTGGGGCCAACGTCCTGACTTTC
few,-,TRBJ2-5,TRBV4-2,CASSQDSTSSETQYF,TGTGCCAGCAGCCAAGATAGCACTTCGAGTGAGACCCAGTACTTC
few,TRBD2,TRBJ2-3,TRBV20-1,CSAQRGDLAEDTQYF,TGCAGTGCTCAGCGGGGGGATCTTGCGGAAGATACGCAGTATTTT
few,-,TRBJ2-2,TRBV20-1,CSAREAGRGNTGELFF,TGCAGTGCTAGAGAGGCAGGACGAGGGAACACCGGGGAGCTGTTTTTT
few,TRBD2,TRBJ2-3,TRBV15,CATSSSGGGAPLGTDTQYF,TGTGCCACCAGCAGTTCTGGCGGGGGGGCCCCGCTAGGGACAGATACGCAGTATTTT
many,-,TRBJ2-3,TRBV6-5,CASSYSNPGTQYF,TGTGCCAGCAGTTACTCGAACCCCGGCACGCAGTATTTT
-,TRBD1,TRBJ2-2,TRBV12-3/TRBV12-4,CACSLGTGATLNTGELFF,TGTGCCTGCAGTTTAGGGACAGGGGCGACATTGAACACCGGGGAGCTGTTTTTT
many,-,TRBJ2-7,TRBV12-3/TRBV12-4,CASSFYKGNEQYF,TGTGCCAGCAGTTTCTACAAGGGCAACGAGCAGTACTTC
-,-,TRBJ2-1,TRBV28,CASSLGLVGGRSHNEQFF,TGTGCCAGCAGTTTAGGCCTAGTGGGGGGGCGCAGCCACAATGAGCAGTTCTTC
-,-,TRBJ2-1,TRBV5-1,CASSLVGRLDLRPDEQFF,TGCGCCAGCAGCTTGGTGGGCCGACTTGACCTCCGCCCGGATGAGCAGTTCTTC
few,TRBD1,TRBJ2-7,TRBV5-1,CASSFWTGPDYEQYF,TGCGCCAGCAGCTTCTGGACAGGGCCGGACTACGAGCAGTACTTC
-,TRBD2,TRBJ2-1,TRBV5-6,CASSLLGLDNEQFF,TGTGCCAGCAGCTTATTAGGACTAGACAATGAGCAGTTCTTC
many,TRBD1,TRBJ2-7,TRBV20-1,CSAEGRQGLYSYEQYF,TGCAGTGCCGAGGGGAGACAGGGGTTGTACTCCTACGAGCAGTACTTC
-,TRBD1,TRBJ2-5,TRBV5-1,CASKPGQQETQYF,TGCGCCAGCAAACCGGGACAGCAAGAGACCCAGTACTTC
-,TRBD2,TRBJ2-3,TRBV20-1,CSASSGGASVDTQYF,TGCAGTGCCAGCAGCGGGGGGGCCTCTGTAGATACGCAGTATTTT
few,-,TRBJ1-1,TRBV7-6,CASSLTHLTEAFF,TGTGCCAGCAGCTTAACCCACCTCACTGAAGCTTTCTTT
many,-,TRBJ1-2,TRBV10-3,CAITDSNYGYTF,TGTGCCATTACTGATTCTAACTATGGCTACACCTTC
-,-,TRBJ2-2,TRBV27,CASSSNRDINTGELFF,TGTGCCAGCAGTTCAAACCGGGACATAAACACCGGGGAGCTGTTTTTT
-,TRBD1,TRBJ2-7,TRBV12-3/TRBV12-4,CASRGWDRGYEQYF,TGTGCCAGCCGGGGATGGGACAGGGGCTACGAGCAGTACTTC
-,-,TRBJ2-1,TRBV4-3,CASSQEVASSEQFF,TGCGCCAGCAGCCAAGAGGTAGCTAGCAGTGAGCAGTTCTTC
-,TRBD1,TRBJ2-7,TRBV5-1,CASSFEGQNEQYF,TGCGCCAGCAGCTTTGAGGGACAGAACGAGCAGTACTTC
-,TRBD2,TRBJ2-7,TRBV20-1,CSARPSGLPNEQYF,TGCAGTGCTAGACCTAGCGGCCTACCTAACGAGCAGTACTTC
-,-,TRBJ2-7,TRBV2,CASTSGPTEQYF,TGTGCTAGCACAAGTGGGCCCACCGAGCAGTACTTC
-,-,TRBJ1-2,TRBV5-6,CASSFYQVTYGYTF,TGTGCCAGCAGCTTCTACCAGGTGACCTATGGCTACACCTTC
once,-,TRBJ2-3,TRBV10-3,CAISEALPDTQYF,TGTGCCATCAGTGAGGCCCTTCCGGATACGCAGTATTTT
-,-,TRBJ1-2,TRBV5-6,CASSPRDLRDYTF,TGTGCCAGCAGCCCCCGGGACTTGAGGGACTACACCTTC
-,-,TRBJ1-1,TRBV6-1,CASPVDQGEDTEAFF,TGTGCCAGCCCGGTTGATCAGGGAGAGGACACTGAAGCTTTCTTT
-,TRBD1,TRBJ2-7,TRBV5-1,CASSWGTGVTYEQYF,TGCGCCAGCAGCTGGGGGACAGGGGTGACGTACGAGCAGTACTTC
-,-,TRBJ1-1,TRBV20-1,CSARDGHANTEAFF,TGCAGTGCTAGAGATGGACATGCGAACACTGAAGCTTTCTTT
-,TRBD2,TRBJ2-1,TRBV12-3/TRBV12-4,CASSLSFGGRAYNEQFF,TGTGCCAGCAGTTTAAGTTTCGGCGGGAGGGCCTACAATGAGCAGTTCTTC
-,-,TRBJ2-1,TRBV6-5,CASSYSMWGVGYNEQFF,TGTGCCAGCAGTTACTCGATGTGGGGGGTGGGCTACAATGAGCAGTTCTTC
-,-,TRBJ2-5,TRBV13,CASSLGRGTVETQYF,TGTGCCAGCAGCTTAGGCCGCGGGACAGTCGAGACCCAGTACTTC
-,-,TRBJ1-1,TRBV5-1,CASNLDGEAFF,TGCGCCAGCAACTTAGACGGTGAAGCTTTCTTT
many,-,TRBJ2-3,TRBV29-1,CSVETGSKDTQYF,TGCAGCGTTGAGACGGGGTCGAAAGATACGCAGTATTTT
few,-,TRBJ2-2,TRBV5-4,CASSLRAVGELFF,TGTGCCAGCAGCTTGCGGGCCGTAGGGGAGCTGTTTTTT
few,-,TRBJ2-5,TRBV10-3,CATSEGEGETQYF,TGTGCCACCAGCGAGGGGGAAGGAGAGACCCAGTACTTC
-,-,TRBJ2-5,TRBV20-1,CSAKQGSETQYF,TGCAGTGCCAAGCAGGGTAGCGAGACCCAGTACTTC
few,-,TRBJ2-7,TRBV10-3,CAISESSHGEQYF,TGTGCCATCAGTGAGTCGAGCCATGGGGAGCAGTACTTC
-,-,TRBJ2-1,TRBV28,CASWTGLNYNEQFF,TGTGCCAGCTGGACGGGACTCAACTACAATGAGCAGTTCTTC
few,-,TRBJ2-2,TRBV27,CASSRGEGTGELFF,TGTGCCAGCAGCAGGGGGGAAGGCACCGGGGAGCTGTTTTTT
-,-,TRBJ1-6,TRBV7-2,CASSLSRDNSPLHF,TGTGCCAGCAGCTTATCCAGGGATAATTCACCCCTCCACTTT